A selection of T cell receptor beta chains follows, all from one sample in a study of CD8 T cells in ankylosing spondylitis. TCRdb processed the 5' RACE reads anew with MiXCR; each CDR3 protein has one entry. The table includes 150,000 to 250,000 distinct CDR3 sequences, roughly 13% detected once. The sequenced material came from blood, either unsorted or a sorted T cell fraction (not recorded which). Receptors were obtained from a male donor with ankylosing spondylitis or in good health (not recorded which). The CDR3 runs from the conserved cysteine through the conserved F or W. The D gene is left open where the match is weak. For some rows the clone size is stated as once, few or many, or as a class when expanded; others skip it.

TRBD2	TRBJ2-7	many	TRBV3-1	TGTGCCAGCAGCCACAATAGCGGGAGGACAAGCAACGAGCAGTACTTC	CASSHNSGRTSNEQYF
TRBD2	TRBJ2-1	.	TRBV4-1	TGCGCCAGCAGCCAAGAAGGAAGTCTAGCGGGGGCCACCAGGCATGAGCAGTTCTTC	CASSQEGSLAGATRHEQFF
TRBD2	TRBJ2-7	.	TRBV6-1	TGTGCCAGCGACAACTCGATGGGGGGGGTTAGAAACGAGCAGTACTTC	CASDNSMGGVRNEQYF
TRBD2	TRBJ2-3	few	TRBV7-9	TGTGCCAGCAGCCTCAAGAATGAAGTAGCGGGGGTGACGCAGTATTTT	CASSLKNEVAGVTQYF
.	TRBJ2-1	many	TRBV4-1	TGCGCCAGCAGCCAAGCAGTCCAAGGCAATGAGCAGTTCTTC	CASSQAVQGNEQFF
.	TRBJ2-1	many	TRBV29-1	TGCAGCGTTGAACGAGCAGGGGACACCTACAATGAGCAGTTCTTC	CSVERAGDTYNEQFF
.	TRBJ1-5	.	TRBV4-1	TGCGCCAGCAGCCAAGATCGAGGGCCCCAGCATTTT	CASSQDRGPQHF
.	TRBJ2-6	few	TRBV19	TGTGCCAGTAGTATGATGACGTCTGGGGCCAACGTCCTGACTTTC	CASSMMTSGANVLTF
.	TRBJ2-1	.	TRBV3-1	TGTGCCAGCAGCCATCGGGGCGAAAAAAATGAGCAGTTCTTC	CASSHRGEKNEQFF
TRBD2	TRBJ2-1	once	TRBV4-1	TGCGTCAGCAGCCAAGATAGCGGGGGGGATGAGTTTTACAATGAGCAGTTCTTC	CVSSQDSGGDEFYNEQFF
TRBD1	TRBJ1-2	few	TRBV14	TGTGCCAGCAGCCCCACAGGGGGCATAGTCTATGGCTACACCTTC	CASSPTGGIVYGYTF
.	TRBJ2-3	few	TRBV27	TGTGCCAGCAGGCTGGACTTAGATACGCAGTATTTT	CASRLDLDTQYF
.	TRBJ2-7	few	TRBV29-1	TGCAGCGGGGCCGGGGGTATAGGCTACGAGCAGTACTTC	CSGAGGIGYEQYF
.	TRBJ2-7	.	TRBV6-1	TGTGCCAGCAGTGAACTCGGCTCGGTAAGGGAGCAGTACTTC	CASSELGSVREQYF
TRBD1	TRBJ2-7	.	TRBV13	TGTGCCAGCAGTTCCAGACAGGGAGAGACCTACGAGCAGTACTTC	CASSSRQGETYEQYF
.	TRBJ2-5	.	TRBV6-1	TGTGCCAGCAGCCGCCCAGAGGGGGCGGGAGGTGAGACCCAGTACTTC	CASSRPEGAGGETQYF
.	TRBJ2-1	.	TRBV15	TGTGCCACCTCCCCAGCAGGGGAACCCAATTCGAAGTTCTTC	CATSPAGEPNSKFF
TRBD2	TRBJ2-1	few	TRBV13	TGTGCCAGCAGCCCGAGTGGGAGGGCGTTAAGCTCCTACAATGAGCAGTTCTTC	CASSPSGRALSSYNEQFF
.	TRBJ2-3	few	TRBV29-1	TGCAGCGTTGAAGCCGTTCAGGGAAGGAGGGCAGATACGCAGTATTTT	CSVEAVQGRRADTQYF
TRBD2	TRBJ2-7	.	TRBV30	TGTGCCTGGAGGGGCGGGAGCTCCTACGAGCAGTACTTC	CAWRGGSSYEQYF
.	TRBJ1-6	.	TRBV15	TGTGCCACCAGCAGAGTTCAGGGGTACTCACCCCTCCACTTT	CATSRVQGYSPLHF
.	TRBJ2-3	many	TRBV4-1	TGCGCCAGCAGCCTGGGAAGGGGAACAGATACGCAGTATTTT	CASSLGRGTDTQYF
TRBD2	TRBJ2-1	.	TRBV4-1	TGCGCCAGCAGCTGGAGAGCGGGAGCGACCTACAATGAGCAGTTCTTC	CASSWRAGATYNEQFF